The clone carrying this TCR beta chain has just a few counts. Amplification used 60 Vbeta primers and 13 Jbeta primers. Repertoires were generated with immunoSEQ multiplex PCR, while TCRdb's copy carries only in-frame clones and drops some. The sample holds some 120,000 clones, about 8.5% seen once. This record belongs to a study of cytomegalovirus exposure and HLA in healthy donors. Looked up from germline, CDR1 is SNHLY and CDR2 is FYNNEI. With 3 bases removed from V and 3 bases from J, the gap between germline ends came to 3 bases. The CDR3 is 11 residues long. Material for sequencing was PBMCs. The V call is TRBV2, the J call TRBJ2-7; the D is unclear. This receptor was identified in a man aged 35 to 55 in good health and CMV-seronegative. CDR3 protein: CASSDSYEQYF. CDR3 nucleotides: TGTGCCAGCAGTGACAGCTACGAGCAGTACTTC.